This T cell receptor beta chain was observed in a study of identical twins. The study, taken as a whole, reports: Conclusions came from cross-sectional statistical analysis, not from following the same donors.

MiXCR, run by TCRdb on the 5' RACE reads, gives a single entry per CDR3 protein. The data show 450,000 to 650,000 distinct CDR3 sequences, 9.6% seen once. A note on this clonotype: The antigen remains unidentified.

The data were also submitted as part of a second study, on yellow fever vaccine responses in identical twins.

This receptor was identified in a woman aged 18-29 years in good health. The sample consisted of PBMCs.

CDR3: CASRGGSVAGVEQFF. For the CDR3, the DNA is TGTGCCAGCAGGGGAGGGTCGGTAGCGGGGGTTGAGCAGTTCTTC. The rearrangement links TRBV12-3 or TRBV12-4 to TRBJ2-1, with 9 bases that match TRBD2. The CDR3 is 15 residues long. Unmatched junction bases numbered 12, after V lost 6 bases and J lost 9 bases.